This TCR beta chain appears in the sequencing data of a study of cytomegalovirus exposure and HLA in healthy donors (TCRdb year 2017). Turning to the overall study: An earlier analysis of several hundred of the donors reported about 290 Gb of sequence data and roughly 100 million unique TCR beta sequences from 150 million to 200 million T cells. An early release covering 500 to 750 HLA-typed donors comprised roughly 300 gigabases of sequencing data and 85 million or so unique TCR sequences. The genetic ancestry cluster associated with self-reported Caucasian donors included around 76% of the 398 genotyped donors. The study was designed to test whether signatures of past pathogen exposure could be identified by cataloging public T cell receptors. Using immunosequencing, the study profiled T cell repertoires from 550 to 750 subjects and related those repertoires to cytomegalovirus serostatus. Besides the first cohort of 666 subjects, a separate validation cohort made up of roughly 120 different subjects was used. The study combined high-throughput TCR immunosequencing, statistical association of individual TCRs with disease status, and machine learning to predict cytomegalovirus infection status. A later analysis re-examined previously published TCR beta repertoires from roughly 720 donors and added high-resolution HLA genotyping to investigate patterns of TCR occurrence. In the later analysis, no new phenotypic data were used to find candidate immune exposures; instead, reliance was placed on TCR beta sequences and their occurrence across donors. To decide whether each TCR beta V gene segment behaved as functional or pseudogenic, an earlier analysis of some 580 of the donors relied on high-throughput TCR beta sequencing. Donor age, sex, ethnicity and CMV serostatus were compiled alongside the repertoire data. Genome-wide SNP genotypes for about 65% of the roughly 700 donors were used in a later genetic analysis, which treated that subset as a discovery cohort. All discovery cohort repertoires had been generated on a single sequencing platform. Class I and class II HLA loci were covered by the typing at four-digit resolution. The number of donors typed differed by locus, with about 620-630 for A, B, C, DRB1 and DQB1, over 500 for DQA1, approximately 570 for DPA1, and approximately 470 for DPB1. Four to six DR-DQ haplotypes were handled as single units for association and clustering, since linkage in the cohort was strong. Among roughly 400 genotyped donors of the cohort, an average of about 220,000 unique TCR beta nucleotide sequences was sequenced per donor, of which 15% to 20% were non-productive.

Library preparation employed the immunoSEQ multiplex PCR assay. A mixture of 60 forward primers for TCR Vbeta segments and 13 reverse primers for TCR Jbeta segments was used in the multiplex PCR. Amplification of the CDR3 region of rearranged TCR beta genes was performed with a multiplex PCR assay on genomic DNA. The amplified TCR beta libraries were sequenced on the Illumina HiSeq System as 87-base-pair reads. The source study handled its data this way. A later analysis tallied 75 million to 85 million unique TCR beta chains across the 700 or so repertoires, and about 12 million of those chains were shared by two or more donors. To remove PCR and sequencing errors, raw reads were error-corrected and collapsed into unique sequences using a nearest-neighbor algorithm that merged closely related sequences. Alignment of CDR3 sequences to IMGT reference sequences was used to assign V, D and J gene segments. Each retained sequence needed at least a six-nucleotide match to both a V gene segment and a J gene segment. A rearrangement was called productive if the CDR3 had no stop codons and remained in frame with V and J, and every other rearrangement was called non-productive. Following IMGT convention, CDR3 was defined as the stretch from the second conserved V-encoded cysteine up to the conserved J-encoded phenylalanine. The earlier analysis of roughly 590 of the donors excluded sequences that lacked an unambiguous match to a single V gene segment. An earlier analysis of fewer than 650 of the donors classified V segments as functional when productive rearrangements were above 56.7% and as segregating when the standard deviation between donors was above 5%. A statistical classification framework was developed to diagnose cytomegalovirus status using the catalog of TCR beta chain sequences. In a later analysis, TCR nucleotide sequences were compared against IMGT/GENE-DB human TR gene sequences so that V and J genes could be assigned. The TCRdist pipeline was used in a later analysis to assign CDR3 sequences and most-parsimonious VDJ recombination scenarios. In a later analysis, each TCR beta chain was defined by its CDR3 amino acid sequence together with its V-gene family, and reads lacking a unique V-gene family were excluded. To address suspected cross-contamination and a sequencing artifact, a later analysis removed under 600 highly shared, low-generation-probability nucleotide sequences. In a later analysis, a clonal expansion index was calculated for each public chain from normalized within-repertoire ranks of inferred template counts. In a later analysis, generation probabilities were computed with a VDJ recombination model fitted to out-of-frame rearrangements, and the resulting probabilities were checked against IGoR. A later analysis scored TCR-TCR, TCR-HLA and TCR-CMV co-occurrence with hypergeometric tests, applying a repertoire-size bias correction to TCR pairs. False discovery rates were estimated in a later analysis by permuting HLA or CMV assignments 20 times. A later analysis grouped co-occurring TCRs with DBSCAN, adding TCRdist sequence similarity when clustering within HLA-allele-positive subsets. Repertoires with fewer than 30,000 or more than 120,000 public chains were left out of co-occurrence clustering, as were a few repertoires with anomalous nucleotide sharing. Not all clones reach the TCRdb copy of this immuneACCESS table, which keeps in-frame sequences only. Checked studies attribute under half of the gap to unresolved V genes and leave the rest unexplained. V and J calls and clone size are those listed in that table; D and trimming were worked out from the DNA. The sample contains about 190,000 clones, about 80% of them found a single time. The ten largest clones take up 2% to 2.5% of the sample.

The investigation overall reported the following: Linkage disequilibrium might explain the correlated functional status among segregating V segments, but an unknown experimental factor could not be ruled out. In this cohort, only TCR beta chains were sequenced, and detectable features were limited by the absence of alpha or paired-chain data. The 87-base-pair reads could not distinguish some IMGT-functional V segments, including TRBV6-2 and TRBV6-3, so those segments were excluded. For the cohort, immune exposure information was limited to CMV serostatus. A few of the identified cytomegalovirus-associated TCR beta chains were confirmed in vitro to be specific for cytomegalovirus antigens. A further reported finding was that TCR beta sequences accurately predicted the HLA-A and HLA-B alleles for most subjects in the first cohort. In an earlier analysis of 587 of the donors, most TCR beta V segments were observed in productive rearrangements about 87% or about 30% of the time, broadly matching IMGT annotations. A total of about 180 TCR beta chains were listed by the study as associated with cytomegalovirus. While some public TCRs were present in many individuals, most TCR sequences turned up only very rarely across donors. A cluster of highly shared sequence variants was judged likely to be a technical artifact of the sequencing pipeline. It was suggested by the authors that the approach could potentially be generalized to other disease states and immunological phenotypes. At a false discovery rate of 0.05, a later analysis linked fewer than 20,000 TCR beta sequences to specific HLA alleles. Because counts were too low, more than 15 rarely observed V segments, including chromosome 9 orphons, were excluded from the earlier analysis of several hundred of the donors. Several of the top co-occurrence clusters appeared to be linked to parvovirus B19, influenza, CMV and Epstein-Barr virus, according to a later analysis. Presence/absence analyses assumed roughly uniform sequencing depth across donors, an assumption that may not hold. In a later genetic analysis, fewer N-insertions in productive TCRs were reported among donors in an Asian-associated ancestry cluster than the roughly 700-donor mean. In a later analysis, HLA-associated TCR beta chains were found to be more clonally expanded and to have lower generation probabilities than equally common non-associated chains. In a later genetic analysis, a missense DCLRE1C variant was associated with V-gene and J-gene trimming of TCR beta chains, and the association was replicated in an independent cohort. The classifier was reported to diagnose cytomegalovirus status with high specificity and sensitivity in both the original and validation cohorts. According to a later analysis, most CMV-associated TCR beta chains appeared to be HLA-restricted, and the HLA associations seemed to be driven largely by CMV exposure. In a later analysis, the rate of TCR association differed among HLA loci, with DRB1 alleles having the most associated TCRs and HLA-C alleles having the fewest. Because some donors lacked HLA typing at each locus, the association tests relied only on the typed subset. When HLA alleles, especially DR and DQ, strongly co-occurred, TCR associations were difficult to assign to individual alleles.

The cohort was made up of around 720 healthy bone marrow donors. Cohort members were all nominally healthy when sampled, although unrecorded immune exposures were likely present. The donor was CMV seronegative and was included in the group of a few hundred seronegative cohort members. A peripheral blood sample was provided by each donor, and peripheral blood mononuclear cells were used for TCR beta sequencing. Genomic DNA was extracted from the blood cell samples with the Qiagen DNeasy Blood Extraction Kit. This clone was seen a handful of times. Its target antigen remains unknown. The junction differs from germline at one of its ends, possibly a read error. CDR1 and CDR2 are drawn from the germline V gene (reference sequence): SEHNR, FQNEAQ. From its cysteine to its phenylalanine, the CDR3 spans 12 amino acids. Just the 36-base CDR3 DNA is kept, in frame starting at base 1.

Here the chain combines TRBV7-9 and TRBJ2-7; a tentative D match to TRBD1 spans 5 bases. The receptor was isolated from a woman aged 30 to 39 in good health and CMV-seronegative. The source material was PBMCs. The DNA sequence reads TGTTCCAGCAGTCGAGCGCAGGGAGAGCAGTACTTC. Its protein reads: CSSSRAQGEQYF.